This record looks at one T cell receptor beta chain sequence and its context. Its binding antigen is unknown. Per-base quality was not reported, and no clone a single base away is much larger than it. Participants in the prospective study were enrolled through a virtual design, were aged roughly 18 to 90 years, and lived in fewer than 30 United States geographic areas. In the prospective study, participants were assigned to cohorts based on the clinical history participants reported in a screening survey and a study questionnaire. Recovered participants in ImmuneRACE Cohort 3 were defined by two consecutive negative NP/OP PCR tests, clearance by a healthcare professional, or resolution of symptoms. Each participant in the prospective study had whole blood, serum and a nasopharyngeal or oropharyngeal swab collected by mobile phlebotomists. Participants in the prospective study had the option to provide additional blood draws and questionnaires over a roughly 2-month period. Before DNA extraction, prospective study blood samples were shipped either frozen or at room temperature.

Taken from the germline V gene, the CDR1 and CDR2 loops are SGHAT and FQNNGV. A distance of 12 bases separates the germline ends of V and J, which lose 0 bases and 6 bases respectively. The cysteine opens and the phenylalanine closes a CDR3 of 14 amino acids. Of the read, only the CDR3 DNA is kept; its 42 bases are in frame from base 1. This entry belongs to a study of blood T cell repertoires in COVID-19 (dated by TCRdb to 2019 to 2021). At the level of the whole study: The collaborator samples originated in the United States, Italy and Spain and spanned the acute and convalescent phases of COVID-19. The material from the prospective study consisted of cDNA or gDNA derived from T cells, B-cell-depleted T cells, or PBMCs. The dataset comprised deeply sampled blood TCRbeta repertoires from subjects exposed to, actively infected with, or recovered from COVID-19. A freely available public database, intended as a resource for researchers studying the immune response to SARS-CoV-2, is where the repertoires were released. Samples came from the ongoing ImmuneRACE study (first 160 participants) plus 1,254 subjects from 6 global collaborators. A de-identified subject ID, COVID-19 status, age in years and sex were almost always included in the sample metadata. HLA class I and class II types, where available, came from metadata supplied by the sample provider rather than from assay-based typing.

Paper-wide results and their limitations: How much clinical and demographic metadata was included differed by source and by participant, and the metadata was provided uncurated.

The immunoSEQ Assay, a bias-controlled multiplex PCR, was used to amplify TCRbeta CDR3 regions from genomic DNA. On the study's bioinformatics: Within the assay, amplification of reference gene primers was used to estimate how many nucleated cells each sample contained. To quantify the absolute abundance of each unique TCRbeta CDR3 rearrangement, sequence reads were collapsed and filtered. For each sample, productive Simpson clonality was calculated as the square root of Simpson's diversity index over productive rearrangements. Imported from immuneACCESS, the table was reduced by TCRdb to in-frame sequences with V and J called. These copies leave out some clones; in studies compared against another copy, an unresolved V gene accounts for under half, and the cause of the remainder is not known. V and J calls and clone size come straight from that table; D and trimming were deduced from the DNA. The sample contains 310,000 or so clones, roughly 85% of them found a single time. The ten biggest clones cover 5.5% to 7% of the sample.

The TCR comes from a woman aged 40 to 49 who had recovered from COVID-19. This chain joins TRBV11-2 to TRBJ2-7, with a weak D call of TRBD2 (5 bases match). Sequencing input: PBMCs or T cells enriched from blood (not recorded which). The sequence in DNA is TGTGCCAGCAGCTTAGATCTATTGGAGGCCGAGCAGTACTTC. The translation is CASSLDLLEAEQYF.